These T cell receptor beta chains were read from a single sample in a study of T cell repertoires in cytomegalovirus infection. One entry per CDR3 protein results from TCRdb running MiXCR on the reads. The sample consists of a few hundred thousand distinct CDR3 sequences, around 29% of them appearing once. These receptors have no identified antigens. Sequenced material: cultured PBMCs, taken from culture after CMV antigen stimulation. These receptors all stem from a human donor in good health (CMV status not recorded). Some clones in this sample may be carry-over from other donors' samples. Each CDR3 is given with its conserved first and last residue.

V	J	CDR3
TRBV6-5	TRBJ2-5	CASSYSTGTGETQYF
TRBV12-3/TRBV12-4	TRBJ1-6	CASSRSGDSPLHF
TRBV10-3	TRBJ2-2	CAISEQVGSWSTGELFF
TRBV7-2	TRBJ2-1	CASTPDRGTYNEQFF
TRBV19	TRBJ1-5	CASSVNREQPQHF
TRBV6-1	TRBJ1-4	CASSVDRDEKLFF
TRBV19	TRBJ1-5	CASRPGPPGSNQPQHF
TRBV7-2	TRBJ1-2	CASSRLPGLLGYGYTF
TRBV5-6	TRBJ2-7	CASSLIGGDTYEQYF
TRBV7-2	TRBJ2-7	CASSSVREQYF
TRBV20-1	TRBJ1-5	CSANLRDRETVSNQPQHF
TRBV6-1	TRBJ1-1	CASRHNRDMNTEAFF
TRBV7-2	TRBJ2-2	CASRPHGVVDTGELFF
TRBV25-1	TRBJ2-5	CASSADMDSTEETQYF
TRBV27	TRBJ2-2	CASSPPLAGPNTGELFF
TRBV10-3	TRBJ1-1	CAISEGQGIRAWTEAFF
TRBV7-6	TRBJ2-7	CASSPRASGYEQYF
TRBV11-2	TRBJ2-7	CASSVRPPGLLEGTYEQYF
TRBV19	TRBJ1-1	CASSIKGLSQSNTEAFF
TRBV2	TRBJ2-5	CASSEAETQYF
TRBV28	TRBJ2-6	CASSSLAGTGVGANVLTF
TRBV12-3/TRBV12-4	TRBJ2-3	CASSFSGGAATDTQYF
TRBV2	TRBJ1-5	CASSEGDSNQPQHF
TRBV2	TRBJ1-5	CASSDPPGQGADQPQHF
TRBV9	TRBJ2-5	CASSAWDRGGPETQYF
TRBV20-1	TRBJ1-6	CSAPRGDSYNSPLHF
TRBV7-8	TRBJ1-6	CASSFIGLGNSPLHF
TRBV7-2	TRBJ2-5	CASSLAERVYPETQYF
TRBV9	TRBJ2-1	CASSVEGRGFGGPDDEQFF